Each of the 12 T cell receptor beta chains below was sequenced from the same sample in a study of shared clonotypes between healthy human individuals. Using immunoSEQ multiplex PCR, the repertoire was profiled, and TCRdb retains in-frame clones only, with some absent. The sample holds 2 million to 2.5 million clones; approximately 95% are singletons and the top ten take around 0.13%. Sequenced sample: naive CD4+ T cells sorted from blood. Subset denoted: CD45RA+ positively selected. The source is a man aged 18 to 30 in good health.

Concerning this clone: This sample includes further DNA sequences coding for the same CDR3. The CDR3 loop is CAWSRDSYEQYF. CDR3 sequence (DNA): TGTGCCTGGAGCCGGGACAGTTACGAGCAGTACTTC. V is TRBV30 and J is TRBJ2-7; TRBD1 aligns across 7 bases. Germline V gives CDR1 GTSNPN, CDR2 SVGIG (reference sequence). The CDR3 sequence is 12 residues long. Unmatched junction bases numbered 3, after V lost 3 bases and J lost 4 bases.

This chain uses TRBV30 with TRBJ1-6; 9 nucleotides match TRBD1. Germline-derived CDR1 and CDR2 are GTSNPN and SVGIG (reference sequence). V shed 0 bases, J shed 7 bases, and the junction held 16 bases outside the gene matches. The CDR3 contains 19 residues. The CDR3 reads CAWSVQGQGPGLGNSPLHF. In DNA form, the CDR3 reads TGTGCCTGGAGTGTACAAGGACAGGGGCCGGGCCTCGGAAATTCACCCCTCCACTTT.

This clone was seen a single time. This chain joins TRBV2 and TRBJ2-3, with a tentative D call TRBD2 (6 bases). The ends were cut back, 5 bases at V and 1 base at J, with 16 bases in the middle. This CDR3 has 16 residues. Germline V gene sequence: CDR1 SNHLY, CDR2 FYNNEI. The CDR3 sequence: CASSPPGQRGTDTQYF. As DNA, the CDR3 is TGTGCCAGCAGTCCCCCGGGTCAGCGGGGCACAGATACGCAGTATTTT.

The rearrangement uses TRBV2 and TRBJ1-1; TRBD1 is a possible D gene (5 bases). The germline CDR1 and CDR2 sequences are SNHLY and FYNNEI. The CDR3 is 13 residues long. V lost 7 bases and J lost 4, with 13 bases in between. The CDR3 protein is CASKEQASTEAFF. DNA of the CDR3: TGTGCCAGCAAGGAACAGGCCTCCACTGAAGCTTTCTTT.

The table lists this clone with a count of one. The V gene is TRBV6-1, the J gene TRBJ1-1; no firm D call. V gave up 7 bases and J gave up 1 base, with 10 bases separating them. Germline V gives CDR1 MNHNS, CDR2 SASEGT. The CDR3 runs to 13 residues. The chain's CDR3 is CASTLDQNTEAFF. CDR3 in DNA: TGTGCCAGCACTTTAGACCAGAACACTGAAGCTTTCTTT.

This chain links TRBV6-1 with TRBJ2-5, with a possible D match to TRBD1 (5 bases). CDR3 length: 15 residues. Germline loops: CDR1 MNHNS, CDR2 SASEGT. Trimming shortened V by 3 bases and J by 5 bases, and 16 bases separated the two germline ends. CDR3 in DNA: TGTGCCAGCAGTGAGATGGACAATGGTCGGGAGACCCAGTACTTC. Its protein is CASSEMDNGRETQYF.

The chain uses TRBV6-1 and TRBJ1-6; TRBD1 is a possible D gene (6 bases). This CDR3 contains 12 residues. V was cut by 3 bases and J by 17 bases, with 14 bases left in between. The germline gives CDR1 MNHNS, CDR2 SASEGT. The CDR3 reads CASSDQGISIHF. DNA of the CDR3: TGTGCCAGCAGTGACCAGGGGATCTCAATCCACTTT.

The rearrangement joins TRBV10-3 to TRBJ2-5; D remains ambiguous. V lost 4 bases to trimming and J lost 1 base, with 10 bases between them. Germline-derived CDR1 and CDR2 are ENHRY and SYGVKD. CDR3 length equals 14 residues. The chain's CDR3 is CAISASQAQETQYF. DNA of the CDR3: TGTGCCATCAGTGCAAGCCAGGCCCAAGAGACCCAGTACTTC.

The chain couples TRBV28 to TRBJ2-7; perhaps TRBD1 as D (5 bases). In germline, CDR1 is MDHEN, CDR2 SYDVKM. The CDR3 sequence is 13 residues long. V was clipped by 4 bases and J by 3 bases, with 10 bases between them. CDR3 loop: CASSSRARYEQYF. DNA for the CDR3: TGTGCCAGCAGTTCCAGGGCCCGCTACGAGCAGTACTTC.

The CDR3 coding sequence is TGTGCCAGCAGCGCGCCCGGGACTGGCGGGGGGACCCAGTACTTC. This gives the protein CASSAPGTGGGTQYF. The rearrangement links TRBV5-4 to TRBJ2-5, with 7 bases fitting TRBD2. The CDR3 is 15 residues long. The V gene end was trimmed by 4 bases and the J gene end by 7 bases; junction bases not matched to a gene: 13. Germline lookup yields CDR1 SGHNT and CDR2 YYREEE (reference sequence).

In its sample, this clone was seen once. The chain carries TRBV7-2 and TRBJ1-1; no firm D call. The germline CDR1 and CDR2 sequences are SGHTA and FQGNSA. The CDR3 totals 15 residues. Trimming stripped 0 bases from V and 2 bases from J, with 10 bases between. The CDR3 DNA reads TGTGCCAGCAGCTTAGCGTATCAGGTAAACACTGAAGCTTTCTTT. Its protein is CASSLAYQVNTEAFF.

The chain is built from TRBV9 and TRBJ2-5; TRBD1 is a possible D gene (6 bases). CDR1 and CDR2 from the germline V gene are SGDLS and YYNGEE. Trimming stripped 2 bases from V and 3 bases from J, with 14 bases between. This CDR3 has 15 residues. For the CDR3, the DNA is TGTGCCAGCAGCGTTACCGGGACACTCAAAGAGACCCAGTACTTC. It is translated as CASSVTGTLKETQYF. The full variable domain, in which reference TRBV9 and TRBJ2-5 provide the parts outside the CDR3, is DSGVTQTPKHLITATGQRVTLRCSPRSGDLSVYWYQQSLDQGLQFLIQYYNGEERAKGNILERFSAQQFPDLHSELNLSSLELGDSALYFCASSVTGTLKETQYFGPGTRLLVL.